The source of this T cell receptor (beta chain) is a study of cytomegalovirus exposure and HLA in healthy donors. The PCR had 60 Vbeta and 13 Jbeta primers. Data came from immunoSEQ multiplex PCR; TCRdb stores just in-frame clones and leaves some out. The profile shows over 150,000 clones, roughly 77% of them singletons. Germline trimming cut 6 bases from V and 2 bases from J; bases unmatched to any gene: 6. CDR3 length: 15 residues. Per germline, CDR1 SGHTS and CDR2 YDEGEE. The sequenced material came from PBMCs. This receptor was identified in a woman aged 50 to 60 in good health and CMV-seropositive. V is TRBV5-8 and J is TRBJ2-1; 9 bases fit TRBD1. The CDR3 here is CASNGGQGTYNEQFF. CDR3 DNA: TGTGCCAGCAACGGCGGACAGGGGACCTACAATGAGCAGTTCTTC.